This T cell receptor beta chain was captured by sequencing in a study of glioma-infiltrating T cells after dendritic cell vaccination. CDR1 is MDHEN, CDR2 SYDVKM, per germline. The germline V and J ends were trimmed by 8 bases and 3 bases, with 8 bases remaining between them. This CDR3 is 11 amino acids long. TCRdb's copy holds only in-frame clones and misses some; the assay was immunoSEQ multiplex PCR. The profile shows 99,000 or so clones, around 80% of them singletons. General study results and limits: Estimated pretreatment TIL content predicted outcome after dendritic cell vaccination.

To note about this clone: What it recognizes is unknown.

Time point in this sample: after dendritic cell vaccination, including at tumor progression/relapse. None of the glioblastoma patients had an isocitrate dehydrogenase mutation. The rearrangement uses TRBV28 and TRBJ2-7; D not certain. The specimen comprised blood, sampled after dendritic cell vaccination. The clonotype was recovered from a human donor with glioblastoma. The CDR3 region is CASGPSYEQYF. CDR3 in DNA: TGTGCCAGCGGCCCAAGCTACGAGCAGTACTTC.